Below, 25 T cell receptor beta chains from the same sample are listed, as sequenced in a study of Graves' ophthalmopathy and Graves' hyperthyroidism. Amplified material comprised TCR beta CDR3 regions derived from RNA transcripts. Scientists carried out first-round RT-PCR using HTBI primers and then a second-round multiplex PCR. TCRdb recomputed calls from the multiplex PCR reads with MiXCR, one row per CDR3 protein. The table shows fewer than 600,000 distinct CDR3 sequences, with approximately 15% occurring only once. Sequences were obtained from blood. These receptors were taken from a woman aged 25 to 45 with Graves' ophthalmopathy.

This clonotype came up many times. J is TRBJ1-5 and V is TRBV6-1; no clear D gene. The V end was cut by 2 bases, the J end by 4 bases, with 9 bases between. From germline, CDR1 is MNHNS and CDR2 SASEGT. The CDR3 is made up of 14 amino acids. CDR3 DNA sequence: TGTGCCAGCAGTGAATACCACGGAAATCAGCCCCAGCATTTT. Translating it yields CASSEYHGNQPQHF.

The rearrangement uses TRBV28 and TRBJ1-6; the D gene is possibly TRBD1 (6 bases). Germline-derived CDR1 and CDR2 are MDHEN and SYDVKM. The CDR3 has 15 residues. V gave up 6 bases and J gave up 1 base, with 10 bases separating them. The CDR3 region has the DNA TGTGCCAGCAGACAGGGCGGTTCCTATAATTCACCCCTCCACTTT. Its protein is CASRQGGSYNSPLHF.

This chain uses TRBV20-1 with TRBJ2-7; D might be TRBD2 (6 bases). Trimming left V 6 bases short and J 3 bases short, with 15 bases between. The germline gives CDR1 DFQATT, CDR2 SNEGSKA (reference sequence). This CDR3 spans 13 amino acids. CDR3 protein: CSAIGGGDYEQYF. The CDR3 bases are TGCAGTGCCATAGGTGGCGGGGACTACGAGCAGTACTTC.

At least ten counts were recorded for this clonotype. The chain links TRBV27 to TRBJ1-1; D is unclear. Germline lookup yields CDR1 MNHEY and CDR2 SMNVEV (reference sequence). The V end was cut by 0 bases, the J end by 2 bases, with 13 bases between. CDR3 length equals 16 residues. The CDR3 here is CASSLSRFGRNTEAFF. The CDR3 coding sequence is TGTGCCAGCAGTTTATCCCGGTTTGGTAGAAACACTGAAGCTTTCTTT.

This clonotype was counted at least ten times. The chain couples TRBV28 to TRBJ1-5; the D is unclear. V was cut by 3 bases and J by 7 bases, with 7 bases left in between. Germline CDR1 is MDHEN and CDR2 is SYDVKM. The CDR3 has 12 amino acids. As DNA, the CDR3 is TGTGCCAGCAGTTTTGACCGACAGCCCCAGCATTTT. Protein product: CASSFDRQPQHF.

This clonotype showed up many times. Here the CDR3 DNA reads TGTGCCAGCAGCTTAATTGCTCTAGCGGGAACGTACGAGCAGTACTTC. It codes for CASSLIALAGTYEQYF. The chain uses TRBV11-1 and TRBJ2-7; TRBD2 matches 9 bases. This CDR3 comprises 16 residues. Germline loops: CDR1 SGHAT, CDR2 FQDESV (reference sequence). Unmatched junction bases numbered 9, after V lost 2 bases and J lost 4 bases. Drawing the rest from reference TRBV11-1 and TRBJ2-7, the complete variable domain is EAEVAQSPRYKITEKSQAVAFWCDPISGHATLYWYRQILGQGPELLVQFQDESVVDDSQLPKDRFSAERLKGVDSTLKIQPAELGDSAMYLCASSLIALAGTYEQYFGPGTRLTVT.

This clonotype was detected many times. The chain employs TRBV28 and TRBJ2-7, with no clear D. Germline CDR1 reads MDHEN; CDR2 reads SYDVKM. V was trimmed by 5 bases and J by 3 bases, leaving 11 bases between them. The CDR3 has 13 residues. Here the CDR3 DNA reads TGTGCCAGCAGTCCGCTCCTCTACTACGAGCAGTACTTC. Protein product: CASSPLLYYEQYF.

Ten or more counts support this clonotype. V usage is TRBV7-8 and J usage is TRBJ2-7, with D maybe TRBD2 (6 bases). The germline V and J ends were trimmed by 3 bases and 3 bases, with 12 bases remaining between them. The CDR3 runs to 14 residues. The V gene's germline CDR1 is SGHVS and CDR2 FQNEAQ. DNA of the CDR3: TGTGCCAGCAGCTTTCCGGGACTCGGCTACGAGCAGTACTTC. It encodes CASSFPGLGYEQYF.

The V gene is TRBV15, the J gene TRBJ1-1; 7 nucleotides agree with TRBD1. Germline V gene lookup returns CDR1 LNHNV and CDR2 YYDKDF (reference sequence). The CDR3 length is 16 residues. The J segment lost 4 bases and the V segment lost 5 bases, leaving 13 bases of the junction unmatched. The DNA for the CDR3 is TGTGCCACCAGCCCCGAAGGAAAGGGGGCCGGCACTGAAGCTTTCTTT. This encodes CATSPEGKGAGTEAFF.

This clonotype showed up just a few times. J is TRBJ1-1 and V is TRBV4-1; 8 positions agree with TRBD1. The junction had 11 bases not matched to a gene; V was cut back by 5 bases and J by 0 bases. CDR3 size: 17 residues. CDR1 and CDR2 from the germline V gene are MGHRA and YSYEKL. As DNA, the CDR3 is TGCGCCAGCAGCTCTAAACCGGGACAGGTCATGAACACTGAAGCTTTCTTT. Protein: CASSSKPGQVMNTEAFF.

This clonotype was seen ten or more times. The chain has TRBV9 and TRBJ1-2; maybe TRBD1 (5 bases). Germline V gene sequence: CDR1 SGDLS, CDR2 YYNGEE. The CDR3 contains 13 residues. Trimming pared 0 bases from V and 7 bases from J, leaving 10 bases between. CDR3: CASSVARVGGYTF. The CDR3 nucleotides read TGTGCCAGCAGCGTAGCCAGGGTCGGTGGCTACACCTTC. Supplemented by reference TRBV9 and TRBJ1-2, the full variable domain reads DSGVTQTPKHLITATGQRVTLRCSPRSGDLSVYWYQQSLDQGLQFLIQYYNGEERAKGNILERFSAQQFPDLHSELNLSSLELGDSALYFCASSVARVGGYTFGSGTRLTVV.

The chain joins TRBV11-1 to TRBJ2-5; D tentatively reads TRBD1 or TRBD2 (5 bases each). CDR3 size: 12 residues. The ends were cut back, 5 bases at V and 5 bases at J, with 9 bases in the middle. Germline CDR1 SGHAT, CDR2 FQDESV (reference sequence). The CDR3 here is CASSAWGETQYF. The CDR3 nucleotides are TGTGCCAGCAGCGCGTGGGGGGAGACCCAGTACTTC.

This clonotype was detected ten times or more. The V gene is TRBV30, the J gene TRBJ1-1; D uncertain. Germline lookup yields CDR1 GTSNPN and CDR2 SVGIG (reference sequence). The CDR3 runs 13 residues. With 0 bases removed from V and 1 base from J, the gap between germline ends came to 6 bases. CDR3 DNA sequence: TGTGCCTGGAGTGTACATGGGAACACTGAAGCTTTCTTT. Protein sequence: CAWSVHGNTEAFF. The full variable domain, its missing parts supplied by reference TRBV30 and TRBJ1-1, is SQTIHQWPATLVQPVGSPLSLECTVEGTSNPNLYWYRQAAGRGLQLLFYSVGIGQISSEVPQNLSASRPQDRQFILSSKKLLLSDSGFYLCAWSVHGNTEAFFGQGTRLTVV.

This clonotype has a count of ten or more. The CDR3 DNA sequence: TGTGCCAGCAGCCGCAGGGACAGAGGAGAGACCCAGTACTTC. This codes for CASSRRDRGETQYF. This sequence joins TRBV13 and TRBJ2-5; 7 nucleotides align to TRBD1. Germline CDR1 reads PRHDT; CDR2 reads FYEKMQ (reference sequence). V dropped 5 bases and J dropped 4; count of bases not matched to a gene: 7. The CDR3 spans 14 residues.

Many counts were recorded for this clonotype. The V gene is TRBV7-8, the J gene TRBJ2-7; no definite D call. The CDR3 runs 12 residues. Germline V gene sequence: CDR1 SGHVS, CDR2 FQNEAQ. Trimming removed 5 bases from V and 2 bases from J, with 7 bases in between. DNA of the CDR3: TGTGCCAGCAGCCCTCTAACCTACGAGCAGTACTTC. As protein: CASSPLTYEQYF.

Worth noting for this clonotype: This may arise from a read error, as a much more abundant clone is one base away. The conserved final phenylalanine or tryptophan is absent from the CDR3, which likely points to a read error. J is TRBJ2-2 and V is TRBV6-5; no clear D gene. The germline V gene has CDR1 MNHEY and CDR2 SVGAGI. This CDR3 contains 16 residues. V was shortened by 4 bases and J by 2 bases, with 14 bases between the two germline ends. The CDR3 is CASSLELTPNTGELFL. The CDR3 DNA is TGTGCCAGCAGTTTAGAGCTGACTCCTAACACCGGGGAGCTGTTTTTA.

The chain uses TRBV20-1 and TRBJ2-5; weak D call: TRBD2 (7 bases). Germline V gives CDR1 DFQATT, CDR2 SNEGSKA (reference sequence). The V end lost 4 bases, the J end lost 5 bases, and 14 bases lay between the germline ends. The CDR3 loop spans 13 amino acids. This CDR3 is CSATGEGPETQYF. As DNA, the CDR3 is TGCAGTGCTACAGGGGAGGGGCCGGAGACCCAGTACTTC.

There are many counts of this clonotype. The gene calls are TRBV9 and TRBJ2-2, with a possible D match to TRBD1 (5 bases). The CDR3 consists of 17 residues. V was clipped by 1 base and J by 0 bases, with 13 bases between them. From germline, CDR1 is SGDLS and CDR2 YYNGEE. Here the CDR3 reads CASSVIPQGPNTGELFF. In DNA form, the CDR3 reads TGTGCCAGCAGCGTAATTCCGCAGGGCCCGAACACCGGGGAGCTGTTTTTT. The whole variable domain, filled in from reference TRBV9 and TRBJ2-2, reads DSGVTQTPKHLITATGQRVTLRCSPRSGDLSVYWYQQSLDQGLQFLIQYYNGEERAKGNILERFSAQQFPDLHSELNLSSLELGDSALYFCASSVIPQGPNTGELFFGEGSRLTVL.

This clonotype showed up many times. The chain joins TRBV19 to TRBJ1-1, with D tentatively TRBD1 (5 bases). The germline gives CDR1 LNHDA, CDR2 SQIVND (reference sequence). V dropped 8 bases and J dropped 10 bases, with 26 bases sitting between them. The CDR3 sequence is 15 residues long. The CDR3 DNA reads TGTGCCAGTCTGGAAACCGGGACCCCTGTGGGAGTAGCTTTCTTT. It codes for CASLETGTPVGVAFF.

The table lists this clonotype with many counts. The genes are TRBV2 and TRBJ1-1; D uncertain. The CDR3 loop spans 14 amino acids. V was cut by 2 bases and J by 4 bases, with 11 bases left in between. Germline values: CDR1 SNHLY, CDR2 FYNNEI. CDR3 sequence: CASSEKGGITEAFF. The CDR3 bases are TGTGCCAGCAGTGAAAAAGGAGGAATCACTGAAGCTTTCTTT. Based on the CDR3 plus reference TRBV2 and TRBJ1-1, the full variable domain is EPEVTQTPSHQVTQMGQEVILRCVPISNHLYFYWYRQILGQKVEFLVSFYNNEISEKSEIFDDQFSVERPDGSNFTLKIRSTKLEDSAMYFCASSEKGGITEAFFGQGTRLTVV.

This clonotype showed up many times. The chain recombines TRBV12-3 or TRBV12-4 with TRBJ1-2, with 9 bases matching TRBD1. Trimming removed 3 bases from V and 13 bases from J; junction bases left unmatched: 15. This CDR3 contains 15 residues. The CDR3 loop is CASSFSMGQGVAITF. The DNA for the CDR3 is TGTGCCAGCAGTTTTTCGATGGGACAGGGAGTAGCTATCACCTTC.

The sample holds many counts of this clonotype. The chain links TRBV20-1 to TRBJ2-5, with D tentatively TRBD2 (7 bases). The CDR3 totals 12 residues. V lost 7 bases to trimming and J lost 5 bases, with 14 bases between them. The germline CDR1 and CDR2 sequences are DFQATT and SNEGSKA (reference sequence). CDR3 amino acids: CSVGGARETQYF. The CDR3 DNA follows: TGCAGTGTAGGGGGGGCTCGGGAGACCCAGTACTTC.

This sequence joins TRBV28 and TRBJ2-7, with D maybe TRBD2 (5 bases). This CDR3 comprises 12 residues. Trimming pared 10 bases from V and 3 bases from J, leaving 13 bases between. Germline CDR1 is MDHEN and CDR2 is SYDVKM. CDR3 sequence: CATRSEGYEQYF. CDR3 nucleotide sequence: TGTGCCACCAGGAGTGAGGGCTACGAGCAGTACTTC.

There are many counts of this clonotype. The chain uses TRBV30 and TRBJ2-2, with TRBD2 identical over 9 bases. This CDR3 is built from 14 residues. Germline V gene lookup returns CDR1 GTSNPN and CDR2 SVGIG (reference sequence). The ends lost 4 bases at V and 5 bases at J; junction bases unmatched: 5. The CDR3 loop reads CAWKGGGETGELFF. The CDR3 region has the DNA TGTGCCTGGAAGGGCGGGGGGGAAACCGGGGAGCTGTTTTTT.

A word on this clonotype: This may be a read error: a much more frequent sequence differs by one nucleotide. V and J are TRBV11-1 and TRBJ1-5, with D possibly being TRBD1 (6 bases). Germline loops: CDR1 SGHAT, CDR2 FQDESV (reference sequence). This CDR3 spans 14 amino acids. The CDR3 reads CARRTAYSNQPHHF. In DNA form, the CDR3 reads TGTGCCAGACGGACAGCATATAGCAATCAGCCCCATCATTTT.